One and the same sample provided the 13 T cell receptor beta chains below, sequenced in a study of radiation and T cells in renal cell carcinoma. Profiling relied on immunoSEQ multiplex PCR, and the TCRdb table lists in-frame clones only, not all of them. This table has some 130,000 clones, 88% appearing once. Time point meaning: blood 2 weeks post-SBRT. The treatment denotes: 15 Gy SBRT to primary tumor, nephrectomy 4 weeks later. The source material was blood, sampled from a patient whose treatment included radiotherapy and nephrectomy. These receptors were collected from a woman aged 70-85 years with renal cell carcinoma.

The chain recombines TRBV5-1 with TRBJ1-4, with 10 bases identical to TRBD1. Trimming cost V 3 bases and J 6 bases; bases outside gene matches: 2. This CDR3 region has 14 residues. Germline lookup yields CDR1 SGHRS and CDR2 YFSETQ. The CDR3 coding sequence is TGCGCCAGCAGCTCCGGGACAGGGGATGAAAAACTGTTTTTT. Its protein is CASSSGTGDEKLFF. Drawing the rest from reference TRBV5-1 and TRBJ1-4, the complete variable domain is KAGVTQTPRYLIKTRGQQVTLSCSPISGHRSVSWYQQTPGQGLQFLFEYFSETQRNKGNFPGRFSGRQFSNSRSEMNVSTLELGDSALYLCASSSGTGDEKLFFGSGTQLSVL.

The V call is TRBV18, the J call TRBJ1-5; 10 bases are a match to TRBD1. Looked up from germline, CDR1 is KGHSH and CDR2 is LQKENI. The CDR3 runs to 17 residues. Trimming at V came to 0 bases and at J to 2 bases, leaving 4 bases not matched to a gene. In DNA form, the CDR3 reads TGTGCCAGCTCACCACCGGGACAGGGGCATCGCAATCAGCCCCAGCATTTT. Translation gives CASSPPGQGHRNQPQHF.

This rearrangement joins TRBV27 to TRBJ1-2; D may be TRBD1 (6 bases). The CDR3 sequence is 16 residues long. With 5 bases removed from V and 4 bases from J, the gap between germline ends came to 20 bases. Germline V gene lookup returns CDR1 MNHEY and CDR2 SMNVEV (reference sequence). The CDR3 bases are TGTGCCAGCAGTCTTCTATCGGGGGGCACGGCCTATGGCTACACCTTC. Translation gives CASSLLSGGTAYGYTF.

This chain connects TRBV7-9 to TRBJ1-1, with D unclear. This CDR3 has 13 residues. The V end was cut by 1 base, the J end by 6 bases, with 9 bases between. Germline values: CDR1 SEHNR, CDR2 FQNEAQ (reference sequence). CDR3 DNA: TGTGCCAGCAGCTTAGAAGGTATTTCTGAAGCTTTCTTT. This codes for CASSLEGISEAFF.

This chain joins TRBV28 and TRBJ1-4; a weak D match, TRBD1 (5 bases). The CDR3 runs 15 residues. Trimming stripped 6 bases from V and 0 bases from J, with 11 bases between. The V gene's germline CDR1 is MDHEN and CDR2 SYDVKM. CDR3 loop: CASSPGTPTNEKLFF. The CDR3 bases are TGTGCCAGCAGCCCAGGGACCCCAACTAATGAAAAACTGTTTTTT.

The V call is TRBV5-1, the J call TRBJ1-2; perhaps TRBD1 as D (5 bases). The V end lost 0 bases, the J end lost 3 bases, and 12 bases lay between the germline ends. Per germline, CDR1 SGHRS and CDR2 YFSETQ. The CDR3 sequence is 15 residues long. In DNA, the CDR3 is TGCGCCAGCAGCTTGGGGGCCGGACAAGACTATGGCTACACCTTC. This gives the protein CASSLGAGQDYGYTF. Using reference TRBV5-1 and TRBJ1-2 for the parts outside the CDR3, the full variable domain is KAGVTQTPRYLIKTRGQQVTLSCSPISGHRSVSWYQQTPGQGLQFLFEYFSETQRNKGNFPGRFSGRQFSNSRSEMNVSTLELGDSALYLCASSLGAGQDYGYTFGSGTRLTVV.

The chain joins TRBV7-2 to TRBJ2-3; TRBD2 aligns across 8 bases. CDR1 is SGHTA and CDR2 is FQGNSA in the germline V gene. This CDR3 is 16 amino acids long. Trimming at V came to 5 bases and at J to 7 bases, leaving 14 bases not matched to a gene. CDR3 nucleotides: TGTGCCAGCAGCATCCTCCGTGCGGGGGGCAAAAATACGCAGTATTTT. Protein: CASSILRAGGKNTQYF.

The chain links TRBV10-1 to TRBJ2-2, with 8 bases lining up with TRBD2. In germline, CDR1 is WNHNN, CDR2 SYGVQD (reference sequence). The CDR3 consists of 14 residues. V shed 10 bases and J 8 bases; nucleotides not matched to a gene: 12. CDR3 region: CAIPGLGDSGELFF. The CDR3 DNA follows: TGCGCCATCCCGGGACTAGGGGACTCTGGGGAGCTGTTTTTT.

The CDR3 nucleotides read TGTGCCAGCTATCAGGAAAACTCTGGAAACACCATATATTTT. Translated, it gives CASYQENSGNTIYF. This chain joins TRBV7-9 and TRBJ1-3; no clear D. Trimming removed 8 bases at V and 0 bases at J, with 11 bases between. The germline V gene has CDR1 SEHNR and CDR2 FQNEAQ (reference sequence). The CDR3 extends over 14 amino acids.

The genes are TRBV19 and TRBJ1-1; no clear D. CDR3 length equals 15 residues. Germline V CDR1 and CDR2: LNHDA, SQIVND (reference sequence). V dropped 0 bases and J dropped 4 bases, with 12 bases sitting between them. This CDR3 reads CASSIDLTLGTEAFF. CDR3 DNA: TGTGCCAGTAGTATAGATCTCACCCTGGGCACTGAAGCTTTCTTT. The full variable domain, with the rest looked up from reference TRBV19 and TRBJ1-1, is DGGITQSPKYLFRKEGQNVTLSCEQNLNHDAMYWYRQDPGQGLRLIYYSQIVNDFQKGDIAEGYSVSREKKESFPLTVTSAQKNPTAFYLCASSIDLTLGTEAFFGQGTRLTVV.

The chain employs TRBV5-1 and TRBJ1-4, with 8 bases lining up with TRBD1. The CDR3 is 21 amino acids. Germline V CDR1 and CDR2: SGHRS, YFSETQ. Germline trimming cut 1 base from V and 2 bases from J; bases unmatched to any gene: 19. The CDR3 loop is CASSLPPDRVRAEGTNEKLFF. In nucleotides, the CDR3 is TGCGCCAGCAGCTTGCCTCCGGACAGGGTGAGGGCAGAAGGGACTAATGAAAAACTGTTTTTT.

The rearrangement uses TRBV28 and TRBJ2-3; weak D call: TRBD1 (6 bases). This CDR3 has 14 amino acids. Germline assignment: CDR1 MDHEN and CDR2 SYDVKM. Between the trimmed V and J ends, which lost 5 bases and 6 bases, there was a span of 15 bases. The CDR3 coding sequence is TGTGCCAGCAGTGACACTAGGGGGTGGGATACGCAGTATTTT. This translates into CASSDTRGWDTQYF.

This sequence joins TRBV29-1 and TRBJ2-7; 8 nucleotides agree with TRBD1. V was clipped by 6 bases and J by 0 bases; unmatched bases: 4. The CDR3 has 13 residues. Germline loops: CDR1 SQVTM, CDR2 ANQGSEA. The DNA of the CDR3 is TGCAGCGTCAGGACAGGGAGCTCCTACGAGCAGTACTTC. Protein: CSVRTGSSYEQYF.